These 21 T cell receptor beta chains share one sample of origin, sequenced in a study of blood T cell repertoires in COVID-19. TCRdb's copy holds only in-frame clones and misses some; the assay was immunoSEQ multiplex PCR. The sample comprises about 280,000 clones, about four fifths of which are singletons, and 8.5% to 9.5% rests with the top ten. The sequencing input was peripheral blood. These receptors were obtained from a woman aged 45-65 years who had recovered from COVID-19.

This clone was counted a few times. V gene TRBV7-2 combines with J gene TRBJ2-5, with a weak D call TRBD2 (6 bases). Germline assignment: CDR1 SGHTA and CDR2 FQGNSA. V lost 2 bases to trimming and J lost 9 bases, with 10 bases between them. The CDR3 totals 12 residues. CDR3 in DNA: TGTGCCAGCAGCTTATCTGGCGGGGCCCAGTACTTC. Encoded protein: CASSLSGGAQYF. The whole variable domain, remainder taken from reference TRBV7-2 and TRBJ2-5, is GAGVSQSPSNKVTEKGKDVELRCDPISGHTALYWYRQSLGQGLEFLIYFQGNSAPDKSGLPSDRFSAERTGGSVSTLTIQRTQQEDSAVYLCASSLSGGAQYFGPGTRLLVL.

At least ten counts were recorded for this clone. The CDR3 region is CASSLSGTGLGTEAFF. The CDR3 region has the DNA TGTGCCAGCAGTTTATCGGGAACAGGTCTGGGGACTGAAGCTTTCTTT. The chain recombines TRBV27 with TRBJ1-1, with a possible D match to TRBD1 (5 bases). Trimming took off 0 bases at V and 5 bases at J, with 16 bases between the two ends. CDR1 is MNHEY, CDR2 SMNVEV, per germline (reference sequence). This CDR3 region has 16 residues.

The chain employs TRBV14 and TRBJ1-2, with TRBD1 identical over 7 bases. The length of the CDR3 is 15 residues. Losses at the gene ends were 1 base for V and 7 bases for J; bases not matched to a gene: 9. Germline CDR1 is SGHDN and CDR2 is FVKESK. CDR3 amino acids: CASSQVRRQGGGYTF. The CDR3 nucleotides read TGTGCCAGCAGCCAAGTAAGGAGACAGGGCGGTGGCTACACCTTC.

This sequence joins TRBV6-2 or TRBV6-3 and TRBJ1-1; TRBD1 matches at 8 bases. V was pared by 5 bases and J by 3 bases, with 8 bases of the junction left unmatched. The CDR3 contains 15 residues. Germline V gives CDR1 MNHEY, CDR2 SVGEGT. CDR3 sequence: CASSPQGGRYTEAFF. CDR3 nucleotide sequence: TGTGCCAGCAGTCCACAGGGGGGTCGGTACACTGAAGCTTTCTTT.

V and J are TRBV7-6 and TRBJ2-1, with TRBD2 matching over 9 bases. The germline gives CDR1 SGHVS, CDR2 FNYEAQ. This CDR3 comprises 17 residues. V lost 1 base and J lost 2; bases outside the gene matches: 6. CDR3: CASSLGLGLAPYNEQFF. The CDR3 DNA reads TGTGCCAGCAGCTTAGGTCTGGGACTAGCACCCTACAATGAGCAGTTCTTC.

The chain uses TRBV30 and TRBJ2-7, with 9 positions matching TRBD2. CDR3 length equals 14 residues. CDR1 and CDR2 from the germline V gene are GTSNPN and SVGIG (reference sequence). V shed 3 bases, J shed 5 bases, and the junction held 8 bases outside the gene matches. CDR3 nucleotides: TGTGCCTGGAGGACTAGCGGAGCTTCTAACGAGCAGTACTTC. This translates into CAWRTSGASNEQYF.

This chain uses TRBV21-1 with TRBJ2-3; the listed D gene, TRBD2, was not tested against the DNA. TRBV21-1 is termed a pseudogene. The CDR3 spans 12 residues. The CDR3 sequence is CASSPETDTQYF. In DNA, the CDR3 is TGTGCCAGCAGCCCGGAGACAGATACGCAGTATTTT.

This clone occurred a few times. V is TRBV3-1 (or the pseudogene TRBV3-2) and J is TRBJ2-7; D not resolved. The CDR3 runs to 13 residues. V was shortened by 2 bases and J by 5 bases, with 10 bases between the two germline ends. In germline, CDR1 is LGHDT, CDR2 YNNKEL (reference sequence). The CDR3 bases are TGTGCCAGCAGCCAACGCGGAATGGACGAGCAGTACTTC. The encoded protein is CASSQRGMDEQYF.

This sequence joins TRBV7-9 and TRBJ1-2; TRBD1 matches at 8 bases. J lost 14 bases, V lost 3 bases, and 2 bases had no gene match. This CDR3 comprises 10 residues. CDR1 is SEHNR and CDR2 is FQNEAQ in the germline V gene (reference sequence). Here the CDR3 DNA reads TGTGCCAGCAGCTTCGACAGGGGAACCTTC. Translated, it gives CASSFDRGTF.

This clone was seen only a few times. The chain uses TRBV5-6 and TRBJ1-6; the match to TRBD1 covers 11 bases. The CDR3 has 15 residues. The V and J ends lost 4 bases and 7 bases, in that order; junction bases with no gene match: 4. The germline V gene has CDR1 SGHDT and CDR2 YYEEEE. The chain's CDR3 is CASSIGQGANSPLHF. The CDR3 coding sequence is TGTGCCAGCAGCATCGGACAGGGGGCGAATTCACCCCTCCACTTT.

The chain uses TRBV6-2 or TRBV6-3 and TRBJ1-3; 8 bases agree with TRBD1. CDR3 length: 19 residues. Unmatched junction bases numbered 12, after V lost 2 bases and J lost 0 bases. Germline CDR1 MNHEY, CDR2 SVGEGT. CDR3 DNA sequence: TGTGCCAGCAGTTACCATTTGGGTCGGACAGGGCTCTCTGGAAACACCATATATTTT. Protein: CASSYHLGRTGLSGNTIYF.

This chain joins TRBV5-1 and TRBJ2-7, with a weak D call TRBD1 (6 bases). CDR3 length equals 13 residues. The germline gives CDR1 SGHRS, CDR2 YFSETQ. V was clipped by 2 bases and J by 5 bases, with 11 bases between them. Written as DNA, the CDR3 is TGCGCCAGCAGCTTAACAGGGAACCACGAGCAGTACTTC. Translated, it gives CASSLTGNHEQYF. Full variable domain (rest looked up from reference TRBV5-1 and TRBJ2-7): KAGVTQTPRYLIKTRGQQVTLSCSPISGHRSVSWYQQTPGQGLQFLFEYFSETQRNKGNFPGRFSGRQFSNSRSEMNVSTLELGDSALYLCASSLTGNHEQYFGPGTRLTVT.

This chain links TRBV7-9 with TRBJ1-2; the D is unclear. V dropped 1 base and J dropped 7 bases, with 7 bases sitting between them. Germline V gives CDR1 SEHNR, CDR2 FQNEAQ (reference sequence). The CDR3 totals 12 residues. CDR3 bases: TGTGCCAGCAGCTTAGTTGGCTCTGGCTACACCTTC. Amino acids: CASSLVGSGYTF.

The rearrangement joins TRBV27 to TRBJ1-4; D gene unclear. Trimming cost V 6 bases and J 10 bases, with 12 bases left between them. Germline V CDR1 and CDR2: MNHEY, SMNVEV (reference sequence). The length of the CDR3 is 12 residues. CDR3 protein: CASSPIIGKLFF. The CDR3 coding sequence is TGTGCCAGCAGCCCTATTATCGGAAAACTGTTTTTT.

This clone has only one observation. This chain links TRBV3-1 (or the pseudogene TRBV3-2) with TRBJ2-5; 7 bases line up with TRBD2. J was trimmed by 4 bases and V by 3 bases; bases with no gene match: 8. The CDR3 covers 15 residues. Germline V gives CDR1 LGHDT, CDR2 YNNKEL (reference sequence). CDR3 bases: TGTGCCAGCAGCCATGGGGGAGGGCCTCTAGAGACCCAGTACTTC. Encoded protein: CASSHGGGPLETQYF.

CDR3 bases: TGTGCCAGCAGACTAGCGGGCTCCTACGAGCAGTACTTC. Translating it yields CASRLAGSYEQYF. The gene calls are TRBV28 and TRBJ2-7; 9 nucleotides match TRBD2. Trimming at V came to 6 bases and at J to 0 bases, leaving 0 bases not matched to a gene. The CDR3 runs to 13 residues. Germline V gene lookup returns CDR1 MDHEN and CDR2 SYDVKM.

This clone was counted a few times. The rearrangement uses TRBV6-2 or TRBV6-3 and TRBJ2-7; no firm D call. This CDR3 comprises 16 residues. CDR1 and CDR2 from the germline V gene are MNHEY and SVGEGT. Trimming took 0 bases from V and 0 from J, leaving 12 bases between them. CDR3 in DNA: TGTGCCAGCAGTTACTCAATCCAGCGAAGCTCCTACGAGCAGTACTTC. Encoded protein: CASSYSIQRSSYEQYF.

This chain connects TRBV5-1 to TRBJ1-5; 7 bases agree with TRBD1. Germline V CDR1 and CDR2: SGHRS, YFSETQ. Germline trimming cut 2 bases from V and 10 bases from J; bases unmatched to any gene: 6. The CDR3 runs to 13 residues. CDR3 protein: CASSFDRVSPQHF. Here the CDR3 DNA reads TGCGCCAGCAGCTTCGACAGGGTAAGCCCCCAGCATTTT.

The chain employs TRBV28 and TRBJ2-4; 8 bases agree with TRBD2. V dropped 5 bases and J dropped 3; count of bases not matched to a gene: 9. Germline values: CDR1 MDHEN, CDR2 SYDVKM. The CDR3 runs to 16 residues. The CDR3 spells CASSSHGGEGKNIQYF. The CDR3 coding sequence is TGTGCCAGCAGTAGCCACGGGGGGGAGGGCAAAAACATTCAGTACTTC.

Of note for this clone: Other DNA sequences within the sample encode an identical CDR3. The J gene is TRBJ2-7, the V gene TRBV6-5; 7 nucleotides match TRBD1. Germline V gene sequence: CDR1 MNHEY, CDR2 SVGAGI. CDR3 length: 14 amino acids. V lost 6 bases, J lost 3 bases, and 8 bases stayed unmatched. The CDR3 loop is CASSRDRDGYEQYF. The CDR3 DNA reads as TGTGCCAGCAGCCGCGACAGGGACGGCTACGAGCAGTACTTC.

This clone was detected only a few times. This rearrangement joins TRBV7-9 to TRBJ2-7; D is ambiguous. This CDR3 has 11 residues. Deletions cut 7 bases from V and 5 bases from J, with 9 bases between. The V gene's germline CDR1 is SEHNR and CDR2 FQNEAQ (reference sequence). The CDR3 spells CASTPVHEQYF. CDR3 nucleotide sequence: TGTGCCAGCACCCCCGTTCACGAGCAGTACTTC.